What follows is one T cell receptor (beta chain) and its context. Its antigen is unknown. The record originates from a study of cytomegalovirus exposure and HLA in healthy donors. Findings of the study overall: DRB1 had the most TCR associations and HLA-C the fewest, a later analysis found, with rates varying by HLA locus. Sequencing likely generated an artifact that appeared as a cluster of highly shared sequence variants.

The PCR used 60 Vbeta and 13 Jbeta primers. Sequencing used immunoSEQ multiplex PCR; TCRdb keeps in-frame clones, though not all of them. The sample has about 170,000 clones, approximately 84% seen once; the top ten hold approximately 2.5%. Trimming left V 4 bases short and J 4 bases short, with 11 bases between. Germline V CDR1 and CDR2: LGHNA, YNFKEQ. This CDR3 is built from 14 residues. This TCR derives from a man aged 25-45 years in good health and CMV-seropositive. The sequenced material came from PBMCs. The genes are TRBV4-2 and TRBJ1-5; possibly TRBD1 for D (5 bases). The CDR3 DNA follows: TGTGCCAGCAGCCGCGGGGGGGGGAATCAGCCCCAGCATTTT. Amino acids: CASSRGGGNQPQHF.